These 30 T cell receptor beta chains originate from one sample sequenced in a study of cytomegalovirus exposure and HLA in healthy donors. It was with 60 Vbeta and 13 Jbeta primers that the PCR ran. Profiled with immunoSEQ multiplex PCR; TCRdb holds only in-frame clones, not every one. The top ten hold 6% to 8% of the sample, which has 100,000 or so clones, approximately 79% seen once. The sample taken for sequencing was PBMCs. The receptor set was obtained from a man aged 25-45 years in good health and CMV-seropositive.

The chain combines TRBV10-3 with TRBJ2-3, with 9 bases lining up with TRBD1. Per germline, CDR1 ENHRY and CDR2 SYGVKD. The CDR3 has 15 amino acids. The trim removed 3 bases at V and 3 bases at J, leaving 4 bases unmatched. The CDR3 region has the DNA TGTGCCATCAGTGAACAGGGGGCGCGAACAGATACGCAGTATTTT. Translated, it gives CAISEQGARTDTQYF.

The rearrangement joins TRBV18 to TRBJ2-5; possible D gene TRBD1, 5 bases. CDR1 and CDR2 from the germline V gene are KGHSH and LQKENI. The CDR3 has 14 residues. V was clipped by 6 bases and J by 2 bases, with 13 bases between them. The CDR3 region is CASSQNRFQETQYF. As DNA, the CDR3 is TGTGCCAGCTCGCAAAACAGGTTTCAAGAGACCCAGTACTTC. The complete variable domain, with remaining parts taken from reference TRBV18 and TRBJ2-5, reads NAGVMQNPRHLVRRRGQEARLRCSPMKGHSHVYWYRQLPEEGLKFMVYLQKENIIDESGMPKERFSAEFPKEGPSILRIQQVVRGDSAAYFCASSQNRFQETQYFGPGTRLLVL.

The rearrangement joins TRBV7-3 to TRBJ1-6; no firm D call. The V end was cut by 4 bases, the J end by 7 bases, with 14 bases between. Germline-derived CDR1 and CDR2 are SGHTA and FQGTGA. The CDR3 loop spans 15 amino acids. The chain's CDR3 is CASSSYGGSNSPLHF. The DNA of the CDR3 is TGTGCCAGCAGCTCCTATGGAGGTTCGAATTCACCCCTCCACTTT.

The chain is built from TRBV7-3 and TRBJ1-5, with D possibly matching TRBD1 (5 bases). This CDR3 spans 13 amino acids. Germline loops: CDR1 SGHTA, CDR2 FQGTGA. V lost 2 bases to trimming and J lost 5 bases, with 7 bases between them. For the CDR3, the DNA is TGTGCCAGCAGCTTATCCAGGGATCAGCCCCAGCATTTT. It specifies CASSLSRDQPQHF. Looking up the rest from reference TRBV7-3 and TRBJ1-5 gives the full variable domain: GAGVSQTPSNKVTEKGKYVELRCDPISGHTALYWYRQSLGQGPEFLIYFQGTGAADDSGLPNDRFFAVRPEGSVSTLKIQRTERGDSAVYLCASSLSRDQPQHFGDGTRLSIL.

The chain uses TRBV6-1 and TRBJ1-1; D is perhaps TRBD1 (6 bases). The V and J ends lost 2 bases and 5 bases respectively, with 18 bases between them. The CDR3 is 16 residues long. The germline V gene encodes CDR1 MNHNS and CDR2 SASEGT. CDR3 residues: CASSEMSAGEGTEAFF. CDR3 sequence (DNA): TGTGCCAGCAGTGAAATGAGTGCAGGGGAGGGGACTGAAGCTTTCTTT.

A single count supports this clone. The V call is TRBV11-2, the J call TRBJ1-2, with D unresolved. With 6 bases removed from V and 2 bases from J, the gap between germline ends came to 10 bases. CDR3 length: 13 amino acids. Germline V gene sequence: CDR1 SGHAT, CDR2 FQNNGV. The CDR3 nucleotides read TGTGCCAGCAGACAGATAACAAACTATGGCTACACCTTC. As protein: CASRQITNYGYTF.

The chain combines TRBV10-1 with TRBJ1-4; TRBD1 matches at 10 bases. This CDR3 region has 13 residues. The V and J ends lost 8 bases and 6 bases, in that order; junction bases with no gene match: 3. Germline CDR1 WNHNN, CDR2 SYGVQD (reference sequence). CDR3 sequence (DNA): TGCGCCAGCGGGGACAGGGGTCATGAAAAACTGTTTTTT. This translates into CASGDRGHEKLFF.

The gene calls are TRBV7-6 and TRBJ2-2, with D possibly being TRBD1 (5 bases). The germline V and J ends were trimmed by 3 bases and 7 bases, with 15 bases remaining between them. CDR1 and CDR2 (germline): SGHVS, FNYEAQ. The CDR3 length is 15 residues. The CDR3 DNA follows: TGTGCCAGCAGCTTTACCCTCGTGACAGTCGGGGAGCTGTTTTTT. Translating it yields CASSFTLVTVGELFF.

V gene TRBV11-2 combines with J gene TRBJ1-3, with D hard to call. Germline lookup yields CDR1 SGHAT and CDR2 FQNNGV. The CDR3 totals 14 residues. The V and J ends lost 5 bases and 2 bases respectively, with 10 bases between them. The CDR3, as DNA: TGTGCCAGCAGCCTCATACGGGCTGGAAACACCATATATTTT. Amino acids: CASSLIRAGNTIYF.

There are a few counts of this clone. The chain couples TRBV5-6 to TRBJ2-5; a weak D match, TRBD2 (7 bases). The length of the CDR3 is 15 residues. The V and J ends lost 4 bases and 4 bases respectively, with 17 bases between them. Germline-derived CDR1 and CDR2 are SGHDT and YYEEEE. The CDR3 protein is CASSPGRGGPETQYF. The CDR3, as DNA: TGTGCCAGCAGCCCGGGAAGGGGGGGCCCAGAGACCCAGTACTTC.

A few counts support this clone. The gene calls are TRBV7-2 and TRBJ2-5; 13 positions match TRBD2. The trim removed 4 bases at V and 4 bases at J, leaving 3 bases unmatched. CDR3 size: 15 residues. The germline V gene has CDR1 SGHTA and CDR2 FQGNSA. The CDR3 region has the DNA TGTGCCAGCAGCTCAAGACTAGCGGGGGGAGAGACCCAGTACTTC. Amino acids: CASSSRLAGGETQYF.

This chain joins TRBV10-1 and TRBJ1-5; maybe TRBD1 (6 bases). This CDR3 region has 13 residues. Germline values: CDR1 WNHNN, CDR2 SYGVQD (reference sequence). V lost 5 bases to trimming and J lost 6 bases, with 11 bases between them. In DNA form, the CDR3 reads TGCGCCAGCAGTCAAAGGGGGGGTCAGCCCCAGCATTTT. This sequence encodes CASSQRGGQPQHF.

The chain links TRBV14 to TRBJ1-6; 10 bases align to TRBD1. After removal of 3 bases from V and 9 bases from J, the junction contained 2 bases not matched to a gene. The germline V gene encodes CDR1 SGHDN and CDR2 FVKESK. This CDR3 comprises 14 residues. The CDR3 region is CASSQTGGSSPLHF. The CDR3 DNA sequence: TGTGCCAGCAGCCAGACAGGGGGCAGTTCACCCCTCCACTTT.

This clone showed up just a few times. The chain couples TRBV6-1 to TRBJ1-4, with 9 positions matching TRBD1. The CDR3 loop spans 15 amino acids. Germline loops: CDR1 MNHNS, CDR2 SASEGT. The V and J ends lost 2 bases and 5 bases, in that order; junction bases with no gene match: 3. CDR3 residues: CASSEQGQGNEKLFF. DNA of the CDR3: TGTGCCAGCAGTGAACAGGGACAGGGCAATGAAAAACTGTTTTTT.

This clone was observed once. The chain carries TRBV9 and TRBJ1-2; no reliable D call. V was clipped by 0 bases and J by 1 base, with 4 bases between them. From germline, CDR1 is SGDLS and CDR2 YYNGEE. The CDR3 is made up of 13 amino acids. The DNA of the CDR3 is TGTGCCAGCAGCGTAGGGAGTAACTATGGCTACACCTTC. Translation: CASSVGSNYGYTF.

This clone was detected a few times. The chain joins TRBV9 to TRBJ1-3; D perhaps matches TRBD1 (5 bases). The CDR3 extends over 16 amino acids. V shed 0 bases and J shed 0 bases, with 10 bases lying between them. Germline V lookup: CDR1 SGDLS, CDR2 YYNGEE. CDR3 sequence (DNA): TGTGCCAGCAGCGTAGGGGGGGGGAACTCTGGAAACACCATATATTTT. This encodes CASSVGGGNSGNTIYF.

This chain joins TRBV4-1 and TRBJ2-5; tentatively, D is TRBD2 (6 bases). The J call is in doubt because the DNA end fits TRBJ2-7 better. This CDR3 region has 13 residues. In germline, CDR1 is MGHRA, CDR2 YSYEKL. The CDR3 sequence: CASSQDWGDEQYF. DNA of the CDR3: TGCGCCAGCAGCCAAGATTGGGGGGACGAGCAGTACTTC.

As concerns this clone: This same CDR3 is encoded by further DNA sequences in the sample. V usage is TRBV5-1 and J usage is TRBJ1-1, with 7 positions matching TRBD1. This CDR3 region has 13 residues. Germline V CDR1 and CDR2: SGHRS, YFSETQ. Germline trimming cut 4 bases from V and 4 bases from J; bases unmatched to any gene: 4. CDR3 bases: TGCGCCAGCAGCCCACAGGGGTTCACTGAAGCTTTCTTT. It codes for CASSPQGFTEAFF.

The gene calls are TRBV5-1 and TRBJ2-5, with a tentative D call TRBD1 (5 bases). The DNA end lines up better with TRBJ2-7; the J call may be wrong. In germline, CDR1 is SGHRS, CDR2 YFSETQ. The CDR3 has 13 residues. CDR3 amino acids: CASSRGQAYEQYF. The CDR3 DNA reads TGCGCCAGCAGCCGCGGACAAGCCTACGAGCAGTACTTC.

The chain joins TRBV2 to TRBJ2-3; TRBD1 is a possible D gene (6 bases). Trimming took off 2 bases at V and 5 bases at J, with 14 bases between the two ends. CDR1 and CDR2 (germline): SNHLY, FYNNEI. The CDR3 runs to 15 residues. The CDR3, as DNA: TGTGCCAGCAGTGAAATCCCAGGGGTGGAAGATACGCAGTATTTT. This sequence encodes CASSEIPGVEDTQYF.

The chain joins TRBV15 to TRBJ2-7; 12 bases line up with TRBD2. The V gene end was trimmed by 1 base and the J gene end by 0 bases; junction bases not matched to a gene: 1. This CDR3 has 16 amino acids. The germline gives CDR1 LNHNV, CDR2 YYDKDF (reference sequence). CDR3 nucleotide sequence: TGTGCCACCAGCAGAGTACTAGCGGGGGGCTCCTACGAGCAGTACTTC. Protein: CATSRVLAGGSYEQYF.

This CDR3 reads CASSSFRTGTNSPLHF. CDR3 sequence (DNA): TGTGCCAGCAGTTCTTTTCGGACAGGGACCAATTCACCCCTCCACTTT. The chain employs TRBV6-5 and TRBJ1-6; 8 nucleotides match TRBD1. CDR1 and CDR2 from the germline V gene are MNHEY and SVGAGI. The J segment lost 7 bases and the V segment lost 4 bases, leaving 9 bases of the junction unmatched. The CDR3 has 16 residues.

The V and J genes are TRBV5-1 and TRBJ1-2, with 10 positions matching TRBD1. The CDR3 is 15 residues long. CDR1 and CDR2 from the germline V gene are SGHRS and YFSETQ. The J segment lost 4 bases and the V segment lost 6 bases, leaving 9 bases of the junction unmatched. The CDR3 sequence: CASTGGTGDTYGYTF. DNA for the CDR3: TGCGCCAGCACCGGCGGGACAGGGGATACCTATGGCTACACCTTC. The full variable domain, rest sourced from reference TRBV5-1 and TRBJ1-2, is KAGVTQTPRYLIKTRGQQVTLSCSPISGHRSVSWYQQTPGQGLQFLFEYFSETQRNKGNFPGRFSGRQFSNSRSEMNVSTLELGDSALYLCASTGGTGDTYGYTFGSGTRLTVV.

This sequence joins TRBV18 and TRBJ2-3; the match to TRBD2 covers 9 bases. The CDR3 length is 15 residues. Germline V lookup: CDR1 KGHSH, CDR2 LQKENI. Losses at the gene ends were 3 bases for V and 6 bases for J; bases not matched to a gene: 7. As DNA, the CDR3 is TGTGCCAGCTCACCGGCGGGGGGGCCAGGGGATACGCAGTATTTT. Translated, it gives CASSPAGGPGDTQYF.

The chain couples TRBV5-6 to TRBJ1-2; D not certain. Per the germline V gene, CDR1 is SGHDT and CDR2 is YYEEEE. The CDR3 is made up of 13 amino acids. Trimming removed 0 bases from V and 5 bases from J, with 8 bases in between. CDR3 nucleotides: TGTGCCAGCAGCTTGGACCCCGGTTATGGCTACACCTTC. This sequence encodes CASSLDPGYGYTF.

This sequence joins TRBV7-2 and TRBJ1-6; D is possibly TRBD1 (6 bases). The CDR3 loop spans 15 amino acids. The germline V gene has CDR1 SGHTA and CDR2 FQGNSA. Trimming stripped 3 bases from V and 5 bases from J, with 11 bases between. Here the CDR3 DNA reads TGTGCCAGCAGCTTCTCAGGACAGAATAATTCACCCCTCCACTTT. The encoded protein is CASSFSGQNNSPLHF.

The CDR3 spells CASSPRGGLNTEAFF. The CDR3 DNA sequence: TGTGCCAGCAGCCCTCGGGGGGGGCTGAACACTGAAGCTTTCTTT. The V and J genes are TRBV7-8 and TRBJ1-1, with a tentative D call TRBD1 (6 bases). V gave up 5 bases and J gave up 0 bases, with 13 bases separating them. The CDR3 consists of 15 residues. From germline, CDR1 is SGHVS and CDR2 FQNEAQ.

This chain uses TRBV5-1 with TRBJ2-2; 13 bases align to TRBD2. Germline CDR1 and CDR2: SGHRS and YFSETQ. V was pared by 4 bases and J by 5 bases, with 2 bases of the junction left unmatched. CDR3 length: 15 residues. CDR3 DNA sequence: TGCGCCAGCAGCGGGACTAGCGGGGTGACCGGGGAGCTGTTTTTT. Its translation is CASSGTSGVTGELFF. Combining the CDR3 with reference TRBV5-1 and TRBJ2-2 gives the whole variable domain KAGVTQTPRYLIKTRGQQVTLSCSPISGHRSVSWYQQTPGQGLQFLFEYFSETQRNKGNFPGRFSGRQFSNSRSEMNVSTLELGDSALYLCASSGTSGVTGELFFGEGSRLTVL.

The V and J genes are TRBV30 and TRBJ1-2; D gene uncertain. From germline, CDR1 is GTSNPN and CDR2 SVGIG (reference sequence). The V and J ends lost 5 bases and 8 bases respectively, with 12 bases between them. The CDR3 sequence is 11 residues long. CDR3 in amino acids: CAWGHEAGYTF. CDR3 sequence (DNA): TGTGCCTGGGGTCATGAGGCCGGCTACACCTTC.

This clone is large by share. The chain is built from TRBV4-3 and TRBJ2-3; D is ambiguous. V was pared by 6 bases and J by 1 base, with 14 bases between. CDR3 length equals 15 residues. CDR1 and CDR2 from the germline V gene are LGHNA and YSLEER. The CDR3 region has the DNA TGCGCCAGCAGTAGGCGGTCGTTTGGCACAGATACGCAGTATTTT. Its protein product is CASSRRSFGTDTQYF.